This TCR beta chain was documented in a study of blood T cell repertoires in COVID-19. The wider study: T cells, B-cell-depleted T cells, or PBMCs provided the cDNA or gDNA that served as material.

Germline lookup yields CDR1 SGHTA and CDR2 FQGNSA. This CDR3 is 17 amino acids long. With 6 bases clipped from V and 1 base from J, the junction kept 14 bases outside the gene matches. Per the original data handling: The assay estimated nucleated cells by amplifying reference gene primers. Here immunoSEQ multiplex PCR was the method, and the copy in TCRdb shows in-frame clones only, minus some. The D gene and trimming were derived from the DNA, and the V and J assignments and clone size from that table. The sample records some 73,000 clones, around 85% being singletons. Patients in Seattle were enrolled during active infection, then followed longitudinally.

The gene calls are TRBV7-2 and TRBJ2-5, with 7 bases that match TRBD1. This sequence was found in a man aged 50 or older with COVID-19, enrolled during active disease. What was sequenced was peripheral blood. CDR3 in amino acids: CASSFSRQGNLQETQYF. The CDR3 bases are TGTGCCAGCAGTTTCTCCCGACAGGGAAACCTCCAAGAGACCCAGTACTTC.